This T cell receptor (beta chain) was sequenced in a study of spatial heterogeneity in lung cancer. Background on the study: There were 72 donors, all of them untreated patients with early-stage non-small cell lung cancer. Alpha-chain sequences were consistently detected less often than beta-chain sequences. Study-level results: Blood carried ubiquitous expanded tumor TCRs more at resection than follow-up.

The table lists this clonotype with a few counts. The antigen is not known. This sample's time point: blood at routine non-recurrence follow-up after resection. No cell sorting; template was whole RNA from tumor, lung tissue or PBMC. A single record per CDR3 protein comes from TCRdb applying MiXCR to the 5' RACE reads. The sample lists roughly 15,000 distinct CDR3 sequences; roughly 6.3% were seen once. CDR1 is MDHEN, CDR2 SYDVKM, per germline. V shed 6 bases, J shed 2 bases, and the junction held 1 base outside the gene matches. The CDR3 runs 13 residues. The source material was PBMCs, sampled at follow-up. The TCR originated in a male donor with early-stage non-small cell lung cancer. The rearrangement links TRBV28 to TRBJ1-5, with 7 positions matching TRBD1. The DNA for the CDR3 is TGTGCCAGCAGGACAGGGCGCAATCAGCCCCAGCATTTT. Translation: CASRTGRNQPQHF.